This T cell receptor (beta chain) was profiled in a study of blood T cell repertoires in COVID-19. In the study overall: The origin of the acute and convalescent COVID-19 samples was the United States, Italy and Spain. Sources were T cells, B-cell-depleted T cells, or PBMCs; the material itself was cDNA or gDNA.

CDR1 SNHLY and CDR2 FYNNEI come from the germline V gene. The CDR3 runs to 12 residues. Trimming stripped 3 bases from V and 8 bases from J, with 10 bases between. Original processing notes: Nucleated cell counts were estimated from reference gene primer amplification. Generated by immunoSEQ multiplex PCR, the TCRdb table keeps only in-frame clones and is missing some. The V and J calls and clone size come from that table; D and trimming were worked out from the DNA. The profile shows about 360,000 clones, 86% of them singletons. The source of this sequence is a woman in her sixties or seventies with COVID-19, enrolled during active disease. Sequencing used peripheral blood. This rearrangement joins TRBV2 to TRBJ1-2; D unclear. In DNA form, the CDR3 reads TGTGCCAGCAGTGATGAGGGTTGGGGCTACACCTTC. Its translation is CASSDEGWGYTF. Based on the CDR3 plus reference TRBV2 and TRBJ1-2, the full variable domain is EPEVTQTPSHQVTQMGQEVILRCVPISNHLYFYWYRQILGQKVEFLVSFYNNEISEKSEIFDDQFSVERPDGSNFTLKIRSTKLEDSAMYFCASSDEGWGYTFGSGTRLTVV.